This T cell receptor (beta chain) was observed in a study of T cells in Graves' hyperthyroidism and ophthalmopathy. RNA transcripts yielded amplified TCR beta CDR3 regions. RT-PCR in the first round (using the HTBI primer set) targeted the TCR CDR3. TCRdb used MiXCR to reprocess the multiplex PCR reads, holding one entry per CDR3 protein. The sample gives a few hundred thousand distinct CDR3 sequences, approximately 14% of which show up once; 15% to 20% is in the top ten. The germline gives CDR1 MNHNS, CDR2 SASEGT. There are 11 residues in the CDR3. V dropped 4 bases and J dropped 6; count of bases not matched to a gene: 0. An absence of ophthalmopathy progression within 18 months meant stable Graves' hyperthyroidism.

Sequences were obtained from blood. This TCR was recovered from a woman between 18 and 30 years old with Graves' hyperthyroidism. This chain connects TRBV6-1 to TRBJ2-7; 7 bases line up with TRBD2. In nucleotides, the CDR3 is TGTGCCAGCAGTGGCGGGAGCGAGCAGTACGTC. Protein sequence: CASSGGSEQYV.